This T cell receptor beta chain appears in the sequencing data of a study of blood T cells in healthy people across ages. Then a second PCR, running about 7 to 11 cycles, was carried out with a sample-barcoded 5' primer and a J-beta primer mix. TCRdb recomputed calls from the 5' RACE reads with MiXCR, one row per CDR3 protein. Counted here are about 770,000 distinct CDR3 sequences, under 45% occurring once; the ten biggest clones make up around 18%. The CDR3 covers 13 residues. V lost 3 bases and J lost 0, with 8 bases in between. Germline values: CDR1 DFQATT, CDR2 SNEGSKA (reference sequence). The chain has TRBV20-1 and TRBJ2-5; D is possibly TRBD2 (5 bases). The origin of this receptor is a man between 60 and 70 years old in good health. What was sequenced was blood. This chain's CDR3 is CSARVLDQETQYF. The CDR3 DNA follows: TGCAGTGCTAGGGTACTAGACCAAGAGACCCAGTACTTC.